Listed here are 30 T cell receptor beta chains from one sample, sequenced in a study of shared clonotypes between healthy human individuals. The table came from immunoSEQ multiplex PCR; TCRdb's copy has only in-frame clones and leaves some out. The table lists about 330,000 clones, approximately 74% of them singletons. Sequencing was done on a sample of memory CD4+ T cells sorted from blood. Described subset: CD45RA-negative fraction. These receptors came from a man in his thirties or forties in good health.

Concerning this clone itself: A far larger clone is one nucleotide away, so this likely arose from a read error. The rearrangement joins TRBV5-1 to TRBJ1-1; D call uncertain. This CDR3 spans 14 amino acids. Germline CDR1 SGHRS, CDR2 YFSETQ. This CDR3 reads CASSLRTMNTKAFF. Here the CDR3 DNA reads TGCGCCAGCAGCTTGCGGACCATGAACACTAAAGCTTTCTTT.

This clone was observed a handful of times. The chain uses TRBV19 and TRBJ1-1, with a weak D call TRBD1 (5 bases). The germline gives CDR1 LNHDA, CDR2 SQIVND (reference sequence). The length of the CDR3 is 15 residues. Trimming took off 6 bases at V and 5 bases at J, with 19 bases between the two ends. The CDR3 coding sequence is TGTGCCAGTAGGCCACTCCCGGGGGAAGGGACTGAAGCTTTCTTT. It encodes CASRPLPGEGTEAFF. The variable domain in full, completed from reference TRBV19 and TRBJ1-1, reads DGGITQSPKYLFRKEGQNVTLSCEQNLNHDAMYWYRQDPGQGLRLIYYSQIVNDFQKGDIAEGYSVSREKKESFPLTVTSAQKNPTAFYLCASRPLPGEGTEAFFGQGTRLTVV.

The chain joins TRBV4-3 to TRBJ2-7; D may be TRBD1 (5 bases). The CDR3 totals 15 residues. Trimming shortened V by 3 bases and J by 2 bases, and 14 bases separated the two germline ends. The germline V gene has CDR1 LGHNA and CDR2 YSLEER. CDR3 residues: CASSHSKGATYEQYF. The CDR3, as DNA: TGCGCCAGCAGCCATTCTAAAGGGGCAACCTACGAGCAGTACTTC.

The V call is TRBV2, the J call TRBJ2-1; 12 bases line up with TRBD2. Trimming removed 5 bases from V and 10 bases from J; junction bases left unmatched: 9. Germline CDR1 is SNHLY and CDR2 is FYNNEI. This CDR3 spans 15 amino acids. Here the CDR3 DNA reads TGTGCCAGCAGTACACGGACTAGCGGGACCGGGGAGCAGTTCTTC. Translation: CASSTRTSGTGEQFF.

The chain recombines TRBV5-1 with TRBJ1-2; D is unclear. Trimming cost V 0 bases and J 3 bases, with 15 bases left between them. The CDR3 has 16 amino acids. Per the germline V gene, CDR1 is SGHRS and CDR2 is YFSETQ. CDR3 region: CASSLAGALLHYGYTF. As DNA, the CDR3 is TGCGCCAGCAGCTTGGCCGGTGCTCTTCTCCACTATGGCTACACCTTC.

This rearrangement joins TRBV2 to TRBJ2-1; D is possibly TRBD1 or TRBD2 (5 bases each). CDR1 and CDR2 from the germline V gene are SNHLY and FYNNEI. Trimming removed 6 bases from V and 0 bases from J, with 12 bases in between. This CDR3 has 15 amino acids. CDR3 protein: CASRGVRSSYNEQFF. The CDR3 region has the DNA TGTGCCAGCAGGGGGGTCCGCAGCTCCTACAATGAGCAGTTCTTC.

This clone has just one count. The CDR3 here is CASSPWAGGVDEQFF. CDR3 DNA: TGTGCCAGCTCACCTTGGGCAGGGGGCGTGGATGAGCAGTTCTTC. The genes are TRBV18 and TRBJ2-1; 8 bases agree with TRBD1. Losses at the gene ends were 3 bases for V and 8 bases for J; bases not matched to a gene: 9. The CDR3 is 15 amino acids. The germline V gene encodes CDR1 KGHSH and CDR2 LQKENI. The full variable domain, in which reference TRBV18 and TRBJ2-1 provide the parts outside the CDR3, is NAGVMQNPRHLVRRRGQEARLRCSPMKGHSHVYWYRQLPEEGLKFMVYLQKENIIDESGMPKERFSAEFPKEGPSILRIQQVVRGDSAAYFCASSPWAGGVDEQFFGPGTRLTVL.

In DNA form, the CDR3 reads TGTGCCAGCAGTTTATTTTTCCCAAACACCGGGGAGCTGTTTTTT. Amino acid sequence: CASSLFFPNTGELFF. This rearrangement joins TRBV27 to TRBJ2-2; D remains unclear. V was clipped by 1 base and J by 2 bases, with 8 bases between them. The CDR3 length is 15 residues. CDR1 and CDR2 (germline): MNHEY, SMNVEV (reference sequence).

This chain uses TRBV9 with TRBJ2-2, with D uncertain. The CDR3 is made up of 14 amino acids. The germline V gene encodes CDR1 SGDLS and CDR2 YYNGEE. Between the trimmed V and J ends, which lost 3 bases and 3 bases, there was a span of 9 bases. The CDR3 nucleotides are TGTGCCAGCAGCGGATACGGTGACACCGGGGAGCTGTTTTTT. It yields the protein CASSGYGDTGELFF.

The chain couples TRBV11-2 to TRBJ1-5; 8 nucleotides agree with TRBD1. V lost 4 bases and J lost 7; bases outside the gene matches: 9. This CDR3 has 15 amino acids. Germline values: CDR1 SGHAT, CDR2 FQNNGV. CDR3 loop: CASSSLQGAGQPQHF. CDR3 DNA: TGTGCCAGCAGCTCTCTGCAGGGGGCTGGACAGCCCCAGCATTTT.

V is TRBV11-2 and J is TRBJ2-7, with a tentative D call TRBD1 (6 bases). Germline V gene sequence: CDR1 SGHAT, CDR2 FQNNGV. V lost 0 bases and J lost 3, with 15 bases in between. This CDR3 is built from 16 residues. CDR3: CASSLEPPGVSYEQYF. The CDR3 bases are TGTGCCAGCAGCTTAGAGCCTCCAGGGGTAAGCTACGAGCAGTACTTC.

This sequence joins TRBV5-4 and TRBJ2-1; TRBD1 or TRBD2 may be the D gene (5 bases each). The germline V and J ends were trimmed by 4 bases and 5 bases, with 13 bases remaining between them. Germline assignment: CDR1 SGHNT and CDR2 YYREEE (reference sequence). The CDR3 covers 14 residues. In DNA, the CDR3 is TGTGCCAGCAGCGACCAGGGAGCGGACAATGAGCAGTTCTTC. Its translation: CASSDQGADNEQFF.

This chain links TRBV29-1 with TRBJ1-3; maybe TRBD1 (5 bases). Trimming pared 3 bases from V and 2 bases from J, leaving 8 bases between. Germline values: CDR1 SQVTM, CDR2 ANQGSEA. The CDR3 consists of 13 residues. CDR3 nucleotides: TGCAGCGTTGATGGGGGGGCTGGAAACACCATATATTTT. Translating gives CSVDGGAGNTIYF.

This chain uses TRBV7-9 with TRBJ1-2, with a tentative D call TRBD1 (5 bases). V dropped 3 bases and J dropped 4 bases, with 9 bases sitting between them. CDR1 is SEHNR, CDR2 FQNEAQ, per germline (reference sequence). This CDR3 has 13 amino acids. The CDR3 nucleotides read TGTGCCAGCAGCTTTTCGCAGGGCTATGGCTACACCTTC. It translates to CASSFSQGYGYTF.

The gene calls are TRBV29-1 and TRBJ2-7, with TRBD2 as a possible D gene (5 bases). The germline CDR1 and CDR2 sequences are SQVTM and ANQGSEA. The V end lost 5 bases, the J end lost 2 bases, and 16 bases lay between the germline ends. The CDR3 extends over 14 amino acids. The CDR3 nucleotides are TGCAGCGTTACTCGGGATCCCCCCGCCTACGAGCAGTACTTC. Its protein is CSVTRDPPAYEQYF.

The chain recombines TRBV13 with TRBJ1-5, with TRBD1 as a possible D gene (5 bases). Germline V gene sequence: CDR1 PRHDT, CDR2 FYEKMQ (reference sequence). Trimming shortened V by 0 bases and J by 4 bases, and 7 bases separated the two germline ends. This CDR3 has 14 amino acids. CDR3 loop: CASSLGGVNQPQHF. CDR3 DNA sequence: TGTGCCAGCAGCTTAGGAGGGGTGAATCAGCCCCAGCATTTT.

V gene TRBV27 combines with J gene TRBJ1-1; no clear D gene. The length of the CDR3 is 11 residues. CDR1 MNHEY and CDR2 SMNVEV come from the germline V gene (reference sequence). V shed 7 bases and J shed 6 bases, with 9 bases lying between them. In nucleotides, the CDR3 is TGTGCCAGCAAAAGTGGCCCTGAAGCTTTCTTT. This sequence encodes CASKSGPEAFF.

This clone was seen a handful of times. The V call is TRBV30, the J call TRBJ2-7, with D possibly being TRBD1 (5 bases). The CDR3 spans 12 residues. CDR1 is GTSNPN and CDR2 is SVGIG in the germline V gene (reference sequence). Trimming removed 5 bases at V and 1 base at J, with 9 bases between. The DNA for the CDR3 is TGTGCCTGGGACAGAGATTCCTACGAGCAGTACTTC. Its translation is CAWDRDSYEQYF.

A few counts support this clone. This rearrangement joins TRBV7-3 to TRBJ2-3; D perhaps matches TRBD1 (5 bases). The CDR3 is 18 residues long. Germline values: CDR1 SGHTA, CDR2 FQGTGA. Between the trimmed V and J ends, which lost 0 bases and 3 bases, there was a span of 19 bases. The CDR3 here is CASSLTPAQGTWTDTQYF. The CDR3, as DNA: TGTGCCAGCAGCTTAACCCCCGCGCAGGGTACATGGACAGATACGCAGTATTTT.

The CDR3 here is CSVDRTRSGEQFF. DNA of the CDR3: TGCAGCGTTGACAGGACTAGATCGGGTGAGCAGTTCTTC. This rearrangement joins TRBV29-1 to TRBJ2-1; 7 nucleotides line up with TRBD2. This CDR3 region has 13 residues. The V segment lost 3 bases and the J segment 9 bases; nucleotides outside the gene matches: 8. Germline loops: CDR1 SQVTM, CDR2 ANQGSEA.

J is TRBJ2-1 and V is TRBV18; 10 bases agree with TRBD2. The CDR3 has 18 amino acids. Germline lookup yields CDR1 KGHSH and CDR2 LQKENI. V was clipped by 3 bases and J by 4 bases; unmatched bases: 12. For the CDR3, the DNA is TGTGCCAGCTCACCCCCTAGTAGCGGGAGGACTAGGTACAATGAGCAGTTCTTC. This codes for CASSPPSSGRTRYNEQFF.

The chain is built from TRBV19 and TRBJ2-2; 11 bases line up with TRBD2. Germline V CDR1 and CDR2: LNHDA, SQIVND (reference sequence). The J segment lost 1 base and the V segment lost 5 bases, leaving 6 bases of the junction unmatched. CDR3 length equals 17 residues. The CDR3 sequence is CASSQLAGAKNTGELFF. The CDR3 DNA sequence: TGTGCCAGTAGTCAACTAGCGGGAGCAAAGAACACCGGGGAGCTGTTTTTT.

The rearrangement uses TRBV19 and TRBJ2-5; D is ambiguous. The CDR3 is 14 amino acids. CDR1 is LNHDA and CDR2 is SQIVND in the germline V gene (reference sequence). V was pared by 3 bases and J by 4 bases, with 12 bases between. The CDR3 sequence is CASSITQGRETQYF. In DNA form, the CDR3 reads TGTGCCAGTAGTATCACCCAAGGTCGAGAGACCCAGTACTTC.

V gene TRBV5-1 combines with J gene TRBJ2-5; 8 nucleotides align to TRBD2. The V gene's germline CDR1 is SGHRS and CDR2 YFSETQ. The CDR3 is 15 residues long. The V segment lost 0 bases and the J segment 2 bases; nucleotides outside the gene matches: 3. Here the CDR3 reads CASSLDPGGQETQYF. CDR3 in DNA: TGCGCCAGCAGCTTGGATCCGGGGGGGCAAGAGACCCAGTACTTC.

The genes are TRBV29-1 and TRBJ2-5; 7 bases are shared with TRBD1. Germline V lookup: CDR1 SQVTM, CDR2 ANQGSEA. Unmatched junction bases numbered 2, after V lost 3 bases and J lost 4 bases. This CDR3 has 12 residues. Here the CDR3 reads CSVDAGGETQYF. CDR3 DNA sequence: TGCAGCGTTGACGCAGGGGGAGAGACCCAGTACTTC.

The rearrangement joins TRBV5-1 to TRBJ2-7; TRBD2 matches at 7 bases. J lost 2 bases, V lost 1 base, and 6 bases had no gene match. Germline V gives CDR1 SGHRS, CDR2 YFSETQ. The CDR3 contains 15 residues. The CDR3 nucleotides are TGCGCCAGCAGCTTGATGGGACTATCTACCTACGAGCAGTACTTC. This gives the protein CASSLMGLSTYEQYF.

The rearrangement links TRBV15 to TRBJ1-3, with a tentative D call TRBD1 (6 bases). This CDR3 has 18 amino acids. V was shortened by 1 base and J by 0 bases, with 16 bases between the two germline ends. In germline, CDR1 is LNHNV, CDR2 YYDKDF (reference sequence). CDR3 in DNA: TGTGCCACCAGCAGAGTAGACAGGCGGAAATCCTCTGGAAACACCATATATTTT. It encodes CATSRVDRRKSSGNTIYF. Supplemented by reference TRBV15 and TRBJ1-3, the full variable domain reads DAMVIQNPRYQVTQFGKPVTLSCSQTLNHNVMYWYQQKSSQAPKLLFHYYDKDFNNEADTPDNFQSRRPNTSFCFLDIRSPGLGDTAMYLCATSRVDRRKSSGNTIYFGEGSWLTVV.

In this sample, this clone turned up many times. The chain recombines TRBV5-1 with TRBJ2-2, with a tentative D call TRBD1 (5 bases). Per the germline V gene, CDR1 is SGHRS and CDR2 is YFSETQ. CDR3 length equals 15 residues. V lost 2 bases to trimming and J lost 6 bases, with 14 bases between them. The CDR3 sequence: CASSLDPGIAGELFF. CDR3 nucleotide sequence: TGCGCCAGCAGCTTAGACCCAGGGATCGCCGGGGAGCTGTTTTTT.

A remark on this clone: The sample has other DNA sequences that encode this CDR3 too. V usage is TRBV5-1 and J usage is TRBJ2-1; 11 bases line up with TRBD2. Trimming removed 2 bases from V and 5 bases from J; junction bases left unmatched: 3. Germline V gives CDR1 SGHRS, CDR2 YFSETQ. This CDR3 comprises 15 residues. The chain's CDR3 is CASSLGGLADNEQFF. The CDR3 region has the DNA TGCGCCAGCAGCTTAGGGGGACTAGCGGACAATGAGCAGTTCTTC.

CDR3 in amino acids: CASSYGTGGQKLFF. CDR3 sequence (DNA): TGTGCCAGCAGTTACGGGACAGGGGGTCAAAAACTGTTTTTT. V gene TRBV6-6 combines with J gene TRBJ1-4; 11 bases map to TRBD1. Unmatched junction bases numbered 2, after V lost 2 bases and J lost 9 bases. The CDR3 contains 14 residues. From germline, CDR1 is MNHNY and CDR2 SVGAGI (reference sequence).